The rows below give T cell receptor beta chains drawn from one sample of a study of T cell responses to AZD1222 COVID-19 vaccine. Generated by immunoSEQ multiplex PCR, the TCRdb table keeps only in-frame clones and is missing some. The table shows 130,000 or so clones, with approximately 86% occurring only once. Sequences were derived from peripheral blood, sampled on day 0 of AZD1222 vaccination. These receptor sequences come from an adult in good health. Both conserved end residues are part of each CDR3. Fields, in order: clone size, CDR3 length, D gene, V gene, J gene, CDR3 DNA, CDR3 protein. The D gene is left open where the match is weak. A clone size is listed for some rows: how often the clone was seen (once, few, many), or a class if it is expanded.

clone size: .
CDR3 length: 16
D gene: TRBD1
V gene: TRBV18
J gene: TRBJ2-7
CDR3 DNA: TGTGCCAGCTCACTGAGTCGGGGACAGGGGGCCTACGAGCAGTACTTC
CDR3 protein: CASSLSRGQGAYEQYF

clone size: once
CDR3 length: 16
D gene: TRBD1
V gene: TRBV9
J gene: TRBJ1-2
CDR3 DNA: TGTGCCAGCAGGTACACGACAGGGAAAGTTTGGGGCGGCTACACCTTC
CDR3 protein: CASRYTTGKVWGGYTF

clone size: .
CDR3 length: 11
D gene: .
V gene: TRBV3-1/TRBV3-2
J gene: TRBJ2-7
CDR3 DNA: TGTGCCAGCAGCCACGGCCAGAGGGAGTACTTC
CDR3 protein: CASSHGQREYF

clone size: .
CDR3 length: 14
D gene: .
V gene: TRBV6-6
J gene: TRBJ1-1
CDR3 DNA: TGTGCCAGCAGAACCAGGGCAATGAACACTGAAGCTTTCTTT
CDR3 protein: CASRTRAMNTEAFF

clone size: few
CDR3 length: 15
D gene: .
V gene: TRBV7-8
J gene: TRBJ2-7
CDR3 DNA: TGTGCCAGCAGCTTGGCCCTGGGACCGGGTTACGAGCAGTACTTC
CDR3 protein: CASSLALGPGYEQYF

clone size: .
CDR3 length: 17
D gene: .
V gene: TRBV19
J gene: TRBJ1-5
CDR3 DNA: TGTGCCAGTAGTATAGGAGCGGGGGCAGTGAGCAATCAGCCCCAGCATTTT
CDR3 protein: CASSIGAGAVSNQPQHF

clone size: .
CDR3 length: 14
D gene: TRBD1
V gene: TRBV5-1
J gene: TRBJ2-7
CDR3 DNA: TGCGCCAGCAGCGAGGCGGGACAGGGCTACGAGCAGTACTTC
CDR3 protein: CASSEAGQGYEQYF

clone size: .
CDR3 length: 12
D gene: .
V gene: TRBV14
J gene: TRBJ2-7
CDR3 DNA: TGTGCCAGCAGCCAACTAGCTCACGAGCAGTACTTC
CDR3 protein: CASSQLAHEQYF

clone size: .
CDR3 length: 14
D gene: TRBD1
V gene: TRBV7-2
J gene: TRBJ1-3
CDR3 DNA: TGTGCCAGCAGCAGACAGGGGTCTGGAAACACCATATATTTT
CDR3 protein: CASSRQGSGNTIYF

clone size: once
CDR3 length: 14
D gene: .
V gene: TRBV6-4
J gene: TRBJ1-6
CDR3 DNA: TGTGCCAGCAGTGCGTCGCCGGGAAATTCACCCCTCCACTTT
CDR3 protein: CASSASPGNSPLHF

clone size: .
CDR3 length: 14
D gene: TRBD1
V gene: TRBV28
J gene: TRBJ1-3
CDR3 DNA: TGTGCCAGCAGTCCGACGACAGGGGGAAACACCATATATTTT
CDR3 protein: CASSPTTGGNTIYF

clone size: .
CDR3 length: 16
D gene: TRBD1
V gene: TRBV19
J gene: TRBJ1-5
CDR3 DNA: TGTGCCAGTAGTCCGCGGGACAGGGGGCTCGATCAGCCCCAGCATTTT
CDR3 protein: CASSPRDRGLDQPQHF

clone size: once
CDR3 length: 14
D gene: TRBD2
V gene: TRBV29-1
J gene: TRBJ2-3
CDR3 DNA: TGCAGCGTTGTTGGGGGGGTTAGTCAAGATACGCAGTATTTT
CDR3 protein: CSVVGGVSQDTQYF

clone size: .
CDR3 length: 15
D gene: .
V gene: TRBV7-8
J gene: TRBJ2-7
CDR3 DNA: TGTGCCAGCAGCATAGACCGACAGATTTCCTACGAGCAGTACTTC
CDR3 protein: CASSIDRQISYEQYF

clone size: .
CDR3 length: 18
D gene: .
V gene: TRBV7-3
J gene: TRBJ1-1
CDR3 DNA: TGTGCCAGCAAGAAACGTATAGGGTGGAATCCGGGGGACACTGAAGCTTTCTTT
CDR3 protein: CASKKRIGWNPGDTEAFF

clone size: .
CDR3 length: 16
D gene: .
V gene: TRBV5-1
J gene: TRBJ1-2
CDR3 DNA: TGCGCCAGCAGCTCGACGCCTACAGGGAGGGGCTATGGCTACACCTTC
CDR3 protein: CASSSTPTGRGYGYTF

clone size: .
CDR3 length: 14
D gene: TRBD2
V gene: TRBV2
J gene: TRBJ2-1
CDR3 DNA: TGTGCCAGCAGCGTGACTAGCGGGAGAGGTGAGCAGTTCTTC
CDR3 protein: CASSVTSGRGEQFF

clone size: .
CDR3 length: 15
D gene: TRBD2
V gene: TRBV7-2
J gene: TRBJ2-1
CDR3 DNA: TGTGCCAGCAGCTACCTAGCGGATTCCTACAATGAGCAGTTCTTC
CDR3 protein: CASSYLADSYNEQFF

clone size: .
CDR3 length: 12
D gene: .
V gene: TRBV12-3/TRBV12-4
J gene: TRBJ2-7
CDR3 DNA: TGTGCCAGCAAGGGGGTAACCTACGAGCAGTACTTC
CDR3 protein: CASKGVTYEQYF

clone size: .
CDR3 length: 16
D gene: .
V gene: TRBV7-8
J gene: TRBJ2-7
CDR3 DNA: TGTGCCAGCAGCTTAGATGAATGGCTAGGCAAGGTCGAGCAGTACTTC
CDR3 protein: CASSLDEWLGKVEQYF

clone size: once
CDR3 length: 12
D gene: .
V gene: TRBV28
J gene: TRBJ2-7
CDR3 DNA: TGTGCCAGCAGTAAGACAGGCTACGAGCAGTACTTC
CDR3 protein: CASSKTGYEQYF

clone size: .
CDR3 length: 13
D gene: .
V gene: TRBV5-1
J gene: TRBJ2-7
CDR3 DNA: TGCGCCCGCAGAGGGGGGGGTTACGCGGAGCAGTACTTC
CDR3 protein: CARRGGGYAEQYF

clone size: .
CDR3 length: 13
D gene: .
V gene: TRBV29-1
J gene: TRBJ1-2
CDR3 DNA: TGCAGCGTTGGAAAGGGCACTAACTATGGCTACACCTTC
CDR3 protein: CSVGKGTNYGYTF

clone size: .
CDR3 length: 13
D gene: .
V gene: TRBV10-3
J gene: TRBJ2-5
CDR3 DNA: TGTGCCAGCTCCTGGGGGGCGGCGGAGACCCAGTACTTC
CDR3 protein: CASSWGAAETQYF

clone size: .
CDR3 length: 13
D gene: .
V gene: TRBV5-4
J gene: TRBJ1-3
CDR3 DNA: TGTGCCAGCAGCAACGGACTCATCAACACCATATATTTT
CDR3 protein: CASSNGLINTIYF

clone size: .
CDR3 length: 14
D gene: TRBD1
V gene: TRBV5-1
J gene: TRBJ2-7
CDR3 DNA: TGCGCCAGCAGCAGGGGACAGGGGAGGGGCGAGCAGTACTTC
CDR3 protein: CASSRGQGRGEQYF

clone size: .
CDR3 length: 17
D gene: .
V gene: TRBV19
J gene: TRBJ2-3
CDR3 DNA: TGTGCCAGTAGTATAGGGGTCCGGGACCTCCCCCCAGATACGCAGTATTTT
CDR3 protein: CASSIGVRDLPPDTQYF

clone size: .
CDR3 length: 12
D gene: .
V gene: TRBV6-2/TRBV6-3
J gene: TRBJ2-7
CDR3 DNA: TGTGCCAGCAGTTATAGAGGGAACGAGCAGTACTTC
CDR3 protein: CASSYRGNEQYF

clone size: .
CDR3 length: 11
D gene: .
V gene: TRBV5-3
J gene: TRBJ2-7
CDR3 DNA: TGTGCCAGAAGCTTGGATGTCGAGCAGTACTTC
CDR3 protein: CARSLDVEQYF

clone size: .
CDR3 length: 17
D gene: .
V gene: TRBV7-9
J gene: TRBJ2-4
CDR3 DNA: TGTGCCAGCAGCTTAGTTCTCCGGGATTTAGCCAAAAACATTCAGTACTTC
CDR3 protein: CASSLVLRDLAKNIQYF

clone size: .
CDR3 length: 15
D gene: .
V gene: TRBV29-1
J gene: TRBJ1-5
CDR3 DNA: TGCAGCGTTGCTGGCGGCAGGAATAGCAATCAGCCCCAGCATTTT
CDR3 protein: CSVAGGRNSNQPQHF